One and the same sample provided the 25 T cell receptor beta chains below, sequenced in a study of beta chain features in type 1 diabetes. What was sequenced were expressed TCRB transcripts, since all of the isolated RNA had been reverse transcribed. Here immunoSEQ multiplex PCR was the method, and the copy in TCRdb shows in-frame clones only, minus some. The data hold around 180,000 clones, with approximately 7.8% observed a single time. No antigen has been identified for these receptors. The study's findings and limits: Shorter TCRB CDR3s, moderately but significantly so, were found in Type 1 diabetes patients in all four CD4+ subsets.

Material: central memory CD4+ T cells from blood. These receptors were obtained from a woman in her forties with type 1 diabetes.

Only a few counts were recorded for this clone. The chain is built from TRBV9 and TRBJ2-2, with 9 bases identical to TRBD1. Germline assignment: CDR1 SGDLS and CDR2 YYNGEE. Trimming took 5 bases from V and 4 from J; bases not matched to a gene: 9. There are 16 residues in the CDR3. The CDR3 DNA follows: TGTGCCAGCAGTCCCACAGGGGGCTTGGGCACCGGGGAGCTGTTTTTT. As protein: CASSPTGGLGTGELFF.

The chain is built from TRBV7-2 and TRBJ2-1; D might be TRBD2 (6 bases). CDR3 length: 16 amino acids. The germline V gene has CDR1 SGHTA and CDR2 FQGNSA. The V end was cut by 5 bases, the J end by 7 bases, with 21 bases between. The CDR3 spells CASSAAGLRAGNEQFF. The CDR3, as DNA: TGTGCCAGCAGCGCGGCTGGCCTCCGGGCGGGGAATGAGCAGTTCTTC. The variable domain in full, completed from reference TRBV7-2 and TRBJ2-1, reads GAGVSQSPSNKVTEKGKDVELRCDPISGHTALYWYRQSLGQGLEFLIYFQGNSAPDKSGLPSDRFSAERTGGSVSTLTIQRTQQEDSAVYLCASSAAGLRAGNEQFFGPGTRLTVL.

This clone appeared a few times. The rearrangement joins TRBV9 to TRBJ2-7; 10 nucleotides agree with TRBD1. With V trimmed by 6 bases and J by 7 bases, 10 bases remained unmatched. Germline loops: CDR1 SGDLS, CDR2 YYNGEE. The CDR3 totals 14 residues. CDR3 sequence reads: CASNTGQGEEEQYF. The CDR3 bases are TGTGCCAGCAACACAGGACAGGGGGAAGAAGAGCAGTACTTC.

The CDR3 spells CATYHRRESRDTQYF. The CDR3 DNA reads TGTGCCACCTACCACCGGCGGGAGTCGAGAGATACGCAGTATTTT. The chain links TRBV6-1 to TRBJ2-3; 7 bases line up with TRBD2. Per germline, CDR1 MNHNS and CDR2 SASEGT. The length of the CDR3 is 15 residues. V shed 10 bases, J shed 5 bases, and the junction held 15 bases outside the gene matches.

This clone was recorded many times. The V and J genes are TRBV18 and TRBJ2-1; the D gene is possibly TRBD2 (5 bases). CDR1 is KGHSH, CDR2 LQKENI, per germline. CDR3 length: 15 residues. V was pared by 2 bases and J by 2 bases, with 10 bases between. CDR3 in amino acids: CASSPGSGAYNEQFF. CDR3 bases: TGTGCCAGCTCACCAGGGAGTGGAGCCTACAATGAGCAGTTCTTC.

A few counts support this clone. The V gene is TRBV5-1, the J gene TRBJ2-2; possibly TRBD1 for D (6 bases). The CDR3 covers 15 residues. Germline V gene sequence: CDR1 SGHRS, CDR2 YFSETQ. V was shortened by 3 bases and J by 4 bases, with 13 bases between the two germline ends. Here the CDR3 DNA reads TGCGCCAGCAGCTCCCCCAGGGGTGGCACCGGGGAGCTGTTTTTT. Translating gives CASSSPRGGTGELFF.

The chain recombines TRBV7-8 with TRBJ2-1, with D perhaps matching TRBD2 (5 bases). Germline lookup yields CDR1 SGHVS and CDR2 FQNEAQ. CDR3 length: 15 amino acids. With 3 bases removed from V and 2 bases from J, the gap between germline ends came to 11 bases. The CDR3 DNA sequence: TGTGCCAGCAGCTTGAGGTGGGAGCCCTACAATGAGCAGTTCTTC. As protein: CASSLRWEPYNEQFF.

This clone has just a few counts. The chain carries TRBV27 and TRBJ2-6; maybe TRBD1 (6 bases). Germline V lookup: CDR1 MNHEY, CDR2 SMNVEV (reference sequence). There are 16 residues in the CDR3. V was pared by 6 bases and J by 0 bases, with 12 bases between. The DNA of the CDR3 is TGTGCCAGCAGCGGGTTCAGGGGCTCTGGGGCCAACGTCCTGACTTTC. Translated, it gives CASSGFRGSGANVLTF. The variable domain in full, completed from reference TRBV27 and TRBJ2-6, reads EAQVTQNPRYLITVTGKKLTVTCSQNMNHEYMSWYRQDPGLGLRQIYYSMNVEVTDKGDVPEGYKVSRKEKRNFPLILESPSPNQTSLYFCASSGFRGSGANVLTFGAGSRLTVL.

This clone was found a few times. The CDR3 DNA is TGCGCCAGCAGCCAAGGAGGGAACTATGGCTACACCTTC. It is translated as CASSQGGNYGYTF. The chain combines TRBV4-3 with TRBJ1-2; D is unclear. Germline V gene sequence: CDR1 LGHNA, CDR2 YSLEER. This CDR3 comprises 13 residues. The V end lost 1 base, the J end lost 2 bases, and 5 bases lay between the germline ends.

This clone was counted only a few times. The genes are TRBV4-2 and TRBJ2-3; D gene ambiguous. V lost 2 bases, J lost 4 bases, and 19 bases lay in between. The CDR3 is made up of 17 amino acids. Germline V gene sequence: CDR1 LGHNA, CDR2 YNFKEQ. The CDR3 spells CASSQKREAASADTQYF. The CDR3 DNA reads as TGTGCCAGCAGCCAAAAAAGAGAGGCCGCCTCGGCAGATACGCAGTATTTT.

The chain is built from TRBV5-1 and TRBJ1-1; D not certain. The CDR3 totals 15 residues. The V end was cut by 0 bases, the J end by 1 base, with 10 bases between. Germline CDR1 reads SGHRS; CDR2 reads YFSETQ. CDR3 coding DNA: TGCGCCAGCAGCTTGGTAGGCGGCTCGAACACTGAAGCTTTCTTT. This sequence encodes CASSLVGGSNTEAFF.

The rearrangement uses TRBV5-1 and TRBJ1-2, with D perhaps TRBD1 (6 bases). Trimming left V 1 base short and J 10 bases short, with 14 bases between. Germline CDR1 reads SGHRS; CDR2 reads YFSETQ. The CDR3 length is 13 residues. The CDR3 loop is CASSLLQGNDYTF. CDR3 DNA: TGCGCCAGCAGCTTGTTACAGGGCAACGACTACACCTTC.

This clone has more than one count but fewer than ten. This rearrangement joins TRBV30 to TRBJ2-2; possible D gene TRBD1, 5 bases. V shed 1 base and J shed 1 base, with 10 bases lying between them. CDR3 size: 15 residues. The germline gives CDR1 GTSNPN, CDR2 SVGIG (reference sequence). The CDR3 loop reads CAWSALGQNTGELFF. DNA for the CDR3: TGTGCCTGGAGTGCCCTCGGACAGAACACCGGGGAGCTGTTTTTT.

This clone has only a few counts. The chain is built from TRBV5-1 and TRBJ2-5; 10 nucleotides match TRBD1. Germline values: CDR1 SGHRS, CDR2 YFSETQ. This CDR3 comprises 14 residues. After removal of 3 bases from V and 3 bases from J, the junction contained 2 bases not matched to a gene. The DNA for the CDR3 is TGCGCCAGCAGCTCCGGGACAGGGGAAGAGACCCAGTACTTC. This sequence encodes CASSSGTGEETQYF.

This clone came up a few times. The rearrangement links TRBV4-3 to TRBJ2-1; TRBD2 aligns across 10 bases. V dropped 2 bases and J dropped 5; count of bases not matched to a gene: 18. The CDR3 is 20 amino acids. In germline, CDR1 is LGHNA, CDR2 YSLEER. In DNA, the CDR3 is TGCGCCAGCAGCCAACGCCTTTTGTGGTTTAGGACTAGCGGAGACAATGAGCAGTTCTTC. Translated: CASSQRLLWFRTSGDNEQFF.

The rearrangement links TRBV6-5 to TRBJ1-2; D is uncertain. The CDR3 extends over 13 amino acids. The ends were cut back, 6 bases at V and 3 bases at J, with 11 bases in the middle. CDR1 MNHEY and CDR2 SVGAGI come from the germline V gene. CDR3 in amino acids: CASSEGGYYGYTF. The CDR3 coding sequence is TGTGCCAGCAGCGAAGGAGGGTACTATGGCTACACCTTC.

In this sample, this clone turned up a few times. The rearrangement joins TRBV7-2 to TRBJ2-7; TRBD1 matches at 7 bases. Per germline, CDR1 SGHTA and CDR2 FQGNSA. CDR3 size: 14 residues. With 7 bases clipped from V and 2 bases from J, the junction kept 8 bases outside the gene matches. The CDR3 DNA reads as TGTGCCAGCAAGAAGGACAGGACAACCTACGAGCAGTACTTC. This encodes CASKKDRTTYEQYF. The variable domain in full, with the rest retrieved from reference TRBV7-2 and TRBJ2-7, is GAGVSQSPSNKVTEKGKDVELRCDPISGHTALYWYRQSLGQGLEFLIYFQGNSAPDKSGLPSDRFSAERTGGSVSTLTIQRTQQEDSAVYLCASKKDRTTYEQYFGPGTRLTVT.

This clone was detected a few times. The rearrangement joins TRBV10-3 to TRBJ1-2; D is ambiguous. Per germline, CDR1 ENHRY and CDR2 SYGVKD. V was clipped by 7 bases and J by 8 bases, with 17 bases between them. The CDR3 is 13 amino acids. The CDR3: CAITREQGEGYTF. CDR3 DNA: TGTGCCATCACGCGGGAACAAGGCGAGGGCTACACCTTC.

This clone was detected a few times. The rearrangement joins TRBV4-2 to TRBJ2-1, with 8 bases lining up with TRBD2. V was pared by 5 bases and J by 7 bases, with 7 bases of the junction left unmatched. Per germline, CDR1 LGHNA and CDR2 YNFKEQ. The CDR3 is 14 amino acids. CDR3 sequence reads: CASSYGGGDNEQFF. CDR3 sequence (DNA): TGTGCCAGCAGCTACGGGGGGGGAGATAATGAGCAGTTCTTC.

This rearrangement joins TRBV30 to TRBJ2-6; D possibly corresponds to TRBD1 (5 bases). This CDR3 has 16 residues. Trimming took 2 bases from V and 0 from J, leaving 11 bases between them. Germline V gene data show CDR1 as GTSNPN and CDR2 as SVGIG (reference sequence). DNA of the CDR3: TGTGCCTGGAGTATCGGACAAGTCTCTGGGGCCAACGTCCTGACTTTC. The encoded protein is CAWSIGQVSGANVLTF.

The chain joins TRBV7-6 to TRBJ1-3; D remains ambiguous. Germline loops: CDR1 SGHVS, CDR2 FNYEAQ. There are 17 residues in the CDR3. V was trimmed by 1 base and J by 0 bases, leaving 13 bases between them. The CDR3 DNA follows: TGTGCCAGCAGCTTAGAGACGGAGGGAAGCTCTGGAAACACCATATATTTT. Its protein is CASSLETEGSSGNTIYF. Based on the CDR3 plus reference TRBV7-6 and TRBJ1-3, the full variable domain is GAGVSQSPRYKVTKRGQDVALRCDPISGHVSLYWYRQALGQGPEFLTYFNYEAQQDKSGLPNDRFSAERPEGSISTLTIQRTEQRDSAMYRCASSLETEGSSGNTIYFGEGSWLTVV.

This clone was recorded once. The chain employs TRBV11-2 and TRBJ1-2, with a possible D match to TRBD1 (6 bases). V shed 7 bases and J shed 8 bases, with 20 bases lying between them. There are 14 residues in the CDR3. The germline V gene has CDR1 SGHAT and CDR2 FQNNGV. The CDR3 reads CASTVVGAREGYTF. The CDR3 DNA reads TGTGCCAGCACCGTAGTGGGGGCCAGAGAGGGCTACACCTTC.

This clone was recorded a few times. Here the CDR3 reads CASSSGTSGTYNEQFF. The CDR3 DNA reads TGTGCCAGCAGCTCCGGGACTAGCGGGACCTACAATGAGCAGTTCTTC. The gene calls are TRBV7-8 and TRBJ2-1; TRBD2 matches 13 bases. Unmatched junction bases numbered 2, after V lost 4 bases and J lost 2 bases. The CDR3 sequence is 16 residues long. The germline V gene encodes CDR1 SGHVS and CDR2 FQNEAQ.

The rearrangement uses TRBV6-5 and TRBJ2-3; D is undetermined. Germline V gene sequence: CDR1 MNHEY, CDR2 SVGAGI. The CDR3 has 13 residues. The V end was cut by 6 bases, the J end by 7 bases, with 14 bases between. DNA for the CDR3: TGTGCCAGCAGACTTCTACGTTCCAATACGCAGTATTTT. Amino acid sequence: CASRLLRSNTQYF.

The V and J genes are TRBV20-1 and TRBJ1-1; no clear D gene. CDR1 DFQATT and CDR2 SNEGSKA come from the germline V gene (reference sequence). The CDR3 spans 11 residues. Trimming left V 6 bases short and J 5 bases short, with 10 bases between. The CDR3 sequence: CSAPTWTEAFF. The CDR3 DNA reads TGCAGTGCGCCTACTTGGACTGAAGCTTTCTTT.